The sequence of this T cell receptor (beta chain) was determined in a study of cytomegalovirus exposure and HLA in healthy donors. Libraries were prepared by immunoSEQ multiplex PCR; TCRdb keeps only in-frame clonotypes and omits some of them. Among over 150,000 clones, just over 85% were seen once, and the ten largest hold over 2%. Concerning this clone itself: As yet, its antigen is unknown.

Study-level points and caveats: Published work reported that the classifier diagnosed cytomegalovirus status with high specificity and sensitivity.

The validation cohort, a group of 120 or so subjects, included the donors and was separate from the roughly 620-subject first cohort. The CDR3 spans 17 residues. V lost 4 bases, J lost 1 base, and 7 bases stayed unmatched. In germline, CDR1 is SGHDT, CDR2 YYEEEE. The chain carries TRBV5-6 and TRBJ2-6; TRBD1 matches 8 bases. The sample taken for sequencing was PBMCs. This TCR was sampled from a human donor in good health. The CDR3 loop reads CASSRNRQGSGANVLTF. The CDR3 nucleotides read TGTGCCAGCAGCCGCAATCGACAGGGGTCTGGGGCCAACGTCCTGACTTTC. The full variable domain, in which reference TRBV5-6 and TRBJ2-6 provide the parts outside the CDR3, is DAGVTQSPTHLIKTRGQQVTLRCSPKSGHDTVSWYQQALGQGPQFIFQYYEEEERQRGNFPDRFSGHQFPNYSSELNVNALLLGDSALYLCASSRNRQGSGANVLTFGAGSRLTVL.